What follows are 30 T cell receptor beta chains derived from one specimen sequenced in a study of T cell responses to AZD1222 COVID-19 vaccine. Assay used: immunoSEQ multiplex PCR; TCRdb lists only in-frame clones, some missing. The table shows more than 80,000 clones, with roughly nine tenths occurring only once. The sample was peripheral blood, taken on day 0 of AZD1222 vaccination. All receptors come from an adult in good health.

The chain combines TRBV7-6 with TRBJ1-1; the D gene is possibly TRBD1 (6 bases). V dropped 8 bases and J dropped 3 bases, with 13 bases sitting between them. The CDR3 sequence is 13 residues long. The germline V gene has CDR1 SGHVS and CDR2 FNYEAQ. The CDR3: CASQMRGDTEAFF. The CDR3 coding sequence is TGTGCCAGCCAAATGAGGGGGGACACTGAAGCTTTCTTT.

The chain joins TRBV19 to TRBJ2-7, with D possibly being TRBD1 (6 bases). The CDR3 totals 14 residues. Trimming cost V 8 bases and J 0 bases, with 14 bases left between them. From germline, CDR1 is LNHDA and CDR2 SQIVND (reference sequence). DNA of the CDR3: TGTGCCAGTGCACCCACAGGGAACTCCTACGAGCAGTACTTC. Its protein is CASAPTGNSYEQYF.

This clone was observed a single time. This chain connects TRBV6-5 to TRBJ2-5, with 8 bases lining up with TRBD1. V lost 2 bases and J lost 3; bases outside the gene matches: 5. CDR3 length: 15 residues. Per the germline V gene, CDR1 is MNHEY and CDR2 is SVGAGI. The CDR3 loop is CASSYAYRGEETQYF. As DNA, the CDR3 is TGTGCCAGCAGTTACGCTTACAGGGGGGAAGAGACCCAGTACTTC.

In this sample, this clone turned up a few times. The chain is built from TRBV28 and TRBJ2-2, with TRBD2 identical over 12 bases. The CDR3 has 15 amino acids. CDR1 and CDR2 from the germline V gene are MDHEN and SYDVKM. Trimming removed 5 bases from V and 8 bases from J; junction bases left unmatched: 6. Here the CDR3 DNA reads TGTGCCAGCAGTCCTAGCGGGAGGGCCCGGGGGGAGCTGTTTTTT. Amino acids: CASSPSGRARGELFF.

The V gene is TRBV30, the J gene TRBJ2-3; the match to TRBD2 covers 7 bases. The CDR3 is 12 residues long. V lost 2 bases to trimming and J lost 11 bases; unmatched junction nucleotides: 7. Germline V gene lookup returns CDR1 GTSNPN and CDR2 SVGIG (reference sequence). The CDR3 DNA reads TGTGCCTGGAGTAGGGAGGGGCCGGGGCAGTATTTT. Its protein is CAWSREGPGQYF. The entire variable domain, with the rest obtained from reference TRBV30 and TRBJ2-3, is as follows: SQTIHQWPATLVQPVGSPLSLECTVEGTSNPNLYWYRQAAGRGLQLLFYSVGIGQISSEVPQNLSASRPQDRQFILSSKKLLLSDSGFYLCAWSREGPGQYFGPGTRLTVL.

The chain recombines TRBV3-1 (or the pseudogene TRBV3-2) with TRBJ2-2; maybe TRBD1 (5 bases). Germline CDR1 LGHDT, CDR2 YNNKEL (reference sequence). CDR3 length: 10 amino acids. V was shortened by 8 bases and J by 8 bases, with 6 bases between the two germline ends. The CDR3 DNA reads as TGTGCCAGCGGGGCGGGGGAGCTGTTTTTT. Amino acid sequence: CASGAGELFF.

The J gene is TRBJ1-5, the V gene TRBV5-4, with a tentative D call TRBD1 (5 bases). CDR1 and CDR2 (germline): SGHNT, YYREEE (reference sequence). CDR3 length: 15 residues. V lost 1 base, J lost 3 bases, and 11 bases lay in between. The CDR3 coding sequence is TGTGCCAGCAGCTTGCAGGGAGTTCCCAATCAGCCCCAGCATTTT. Translation gives CASSLQGVPNQPQHF.

This chain joins TRBV9 and TRBJ1-1; no clear D gene. V lost 4 bases to trimming and J lost 10 bases, with 14 bases between them. The CDR3 spans 12 residues. Germline loops: CDR1 SGDLS, CDR2 YYNGEE. CDR3 region: CASSQLAGVAFF. The CDR3 bases are TGTGCCAGCAGCCAGCTGGCCGGGGTAGCTTTCTTT.

This clone was recorded once. This chain links TRBV18 with TRBJ2-1; 10 bases match TRBD1. In germline, CDR1 is KGHSH, CDR2 LQKENI. This CDR3 contains 15 residues. J lost 9 bases, V lost 4 bases, and 9 bases had no gene match. The DNA for the CDR3 is TGTGCCAGCTCACGTGGGACAGGGGAAGTCGGTGAGCAGTTCTTC. Protein sequence: CASSRGTGEVGEQFF.

J is TRBJ1-5 and V is TRBV28; TRBD1 might be the D (5 bases). The germline V gene has CDR1 MDHEN and CDR2 SYDVKM. V shed 6 bases and J shed 3 bases, with 15 bases lying between them. The CDR3 has 15 amino acids. The CDR3 nucleotides read TGTGCCAGCAGCCCCTCCGGACAACTCAATCAGCCCCAGCATTTT. The encoded protein is CASSPSGQLNQPQHF.

The chain joins TRBV29-1 to TRBJ1-5; D remains ambiguous. This CDR3 has 12 residues. The V end was cut by 6 bases, the J end by 4 bases, with 10 bases between. Germline CDR1 and CDR2: SQVTM and ANQGSEA. CDR3 residues: CSVTRPNQPQHF. CDR3 sequence (DNA): TGCAGCGTAACTCGACCTAATCAGCCCCAGCATTTT.

This clone has only one observation. The V call is TRBV19, the J call TRBJ2-1; 10 nucleotides match TRBD2. The trim removed 5 bases at V and 7 bases at J, leaving 8 bases unmatched. CDR3 size: 15 residues. The germline V gene has CDR1 LNHDA and CDR2 SQIVND (reference sequence). The CDR3 region is CASSGGASGRNEQFF. CDR3 bases: TGTGCCAGTAGTGGAGGGGCTAGCGGGAGAAATGAGCAGTTCTTC.

This rearrangement joins TRBV6-5 to TRBJ2-7, with a possible D match to TRBD1 (8 bases). From germline, CDR1 is MNHEY and CDR2 SVGAGI. The CDR3 extends over 14 amino acids. V dropped 8 bases and J dropped 2 bases, with 16 bases sitting between them. In nucleotides, the CDR3 is TGTGCCAGCTACAGGGGGGGTATGGCCTACGAGCAGTACTTC. The encoded protein is CASYRGGMAYEQYF.

The gene calls are TRBV10-3 and TRBJ1-1; D remains unclear. V lost 6 bases and J lost 4, with 12 bases in between. CDR3 size: 13 residues. Germline V gene sequence: CDR1 ENHRY, CDR2 SYGVKD. CDR3 in amino acids: CAIRLRPITEAFF. The CDR3 nucleotides are TGTGCCATCAGATTGCGACCGATCACTGAAGCTTTCTTT.

V gene TRBV19 combines with J gene TRBJ2-2; TRBD1 matches 7 bases. Germline CDR1 reads LNHDA; CDR2 reads SQIVND (reference sequence). The CDR3 length is 15 residues. After removal of 9 bases from V and 3 bases from J, the junction contained 10 bases not matched to a gene. The CDR3 nucleotides are TGTGCCAGCAAGAACAGGGGTGTGCACACCGGGGAGCTGTTTTTT. The encoded protein is CASKNRGVHTGELFF.

The chain combines TRBV27 with TRBJ1-2, with D possibly TRBD1 on 6 matching bases. Trimming left V 3 bases short and J 5 bases short, with 10 bases between. In germline, CDR1 is MNHEY, CDR2 SMNVEV (reference sequence). The CDR3 totals 13 residues. CDR3 coding DNA: TGTGCCAGCAGTTTTGGTCAGGGGTATGGCTACACCTTC. Translated: CASSFGQGYGYTF.

The chain uses TRBV4-3 and TRBJ1-5; the match to TRBD1 covers 8 bases. Germline CDR1 and CDR2: LGHNA and YSLEER. The ends lost 4 bases at V and 1 base at J; junction bases unmatched: 3. This CDR3 contains 15 residues. The DNA of the CDR3 is TGCGCCAGCAGCCGGACAGGGATGAGCAATCAGCCCCAGCATTTT. This translates into CASSRTGMSNQPQHF.

The chain joins TRBV28 to TRBJ1-1; D perhaps matches TRBD1 (5 bases). This CDR3 spans 14 amino acids. Germline loops: CDR1 MDHEN, CDR2 SYDVKM. V was trimmed by 3 bases and J by 1 base, leaving 9 bases between them. Here the CDR3 reads CASSLEGSNTEAFF. The CDR3 nucleotides read TGTGCCAGCAGTTTGGAGGGGTCGAACACTGAAGCTTTCTTT.

This sequence joins TRBV19 and TRBJ1-3; D possibly corresponds to TRBD1 (5 bases). The germline V and J ends were trimmed by 6 bases and 0 bases, with 12 bases remaining between them. This CDR3 contains 15 residues. Per the germline V gene, CDR1 is LNHDA and CDR2 is SQIVND (reference sequence). CDR3 residues: CASSRGKSSGNTIYF. The CDR3 nucleotides are TGTGCCAGTAGCCGGGGCAAAAGCTCTGGAAACACCATATATTTT. Full variable domain (missing parts from reference TRBV19 and TRBJ1-3): DGGITQSPKYLFRKEGQNVTLSCEQNLNHDAMYWYRQDPGQGLRLIYYSQIVNDFQKGDIAEGYSVSREKKESFPLTVTSAQKNPTAFYLCASSRGKSSGNTIYFGEGSWLTVV.

For this clone: Within the sample, other DNA sequences also encode this same CDR3. The chain couples TRBV10-1 to TRBJ2-7; a weak D match, TRBD1 (6 bases). This CDR3 spans 15 amino acids. The V gene lost 3 bases and the J gene lost 0 bases, with 12 bases spanning the gap. Looked up from germline, CDR1 is WNHNN and CDR2 is SYGVQD (reference sequence). CDR3 protein: CASSEGRGSSYEQYF. The CDR3 bases are TGCGCCAGCAGTGAAGGCAGGGGTAGCTCCTACGAGCAGTACTTC.

The chain carries TRBV2 and TRBJ2-1; the match to TRBD1 covers 8 bases. Per the germline V gene, CDR1 is SNHLY and CDR2 is FYNNEI. Trimming removed 7 bases from V and 4 bases from J; junction bases left unmatched: 6. The CDR3 is 14 residues long. DNA for the CDR3: TGTGCCAGCAACCAGGGGGCTAGGTACAATGAGCAGTTCTTC. Its protein product is CASNQGARYNEQFF. Looking up the rest from reference TRBV2 and TRBJ2-1 gives the full variable domain: EPEVTQTPSHQVTQMGQEVILRCVPISNHLYFYWYRQILGQKVEFLVSFYNNEISEKSEIFDDQFSVERPDGSNFTLKIRSTKLEDSAMYFCASNQGARYNEQFFGPGTRLTVL.

The chain joins TRBV20-1 to TRBJ2-7; TRBD1 agrees at 9 bases. The V gene's germline CDR1 is DFQATT and CDR2 SNEGSKA (reference sequence). V shed 6 bases and J 4 bases; nucleotides not matched to a gene: 1. The CDR3 contains 11 residues. The CDR3 sequence: CSAGTGYEQYF. In DNA, the CDR3 is TGCAGTGCCGGGACAGGGTACGAGCAGTACTTC.

V usage is TRBV28 and J usage is TRBJ1-4; TRBD1 agrees at 9 bases. CDR3 size: 15 residues. Germline CDR1 MDHEN, CDR2 SYDVKM. V lost 5 bases, J lost 8 bases, and 9 bases stayed unmatched. CDR3 protein: CASSPPGQGQEKLFF. The DNA of the CDR3 is TGTGCCAGCAGTCCTCCGGGACAGGGACAAGAAAAACTGTTTTTT. The whole variable domain, filled in from reference TRBV28 and TRBJ1-4, reads DVKVTQSSRYLVKRTGEKVFLECVQDMDHENMFWYRQDPGLGLRLIYFSYDVKMKEKGDIPEGYSVSREKKERFSLILESASTNQTSMYLCASSPPGQGQEKLFFGSGTQLSVL.

V usage is TRBV6-5 and J usage is TRBJ2-7; 7 bases fit TRBD1. This CDR3 contains 15 residues. V dropped 6 bases and J dropped 2; count of bases not matched to a gene: 10. Germline V CDR1 and CDR2: MNHEY, SVGAGI. This CDR3 is CASRRQRDRTYEQYF. The CDR3 DNA is TGTGCCAGCAGGCGACAACGGGACAGAACCTACGAGCAGTACTTC.

The CDR3 DNA sequence: TGTGCCATCACTCAGTCAGGTAACACTGAAGCTTTCTTT. The encoded protein is CAITQSGNTEAFF. The rearrangement joins TRBV10-3 to TRBJ1-1; no clear D. The germline CDR1 and CDR2 sequences are ENHRY and SYGVKD. The length of the CDR3 is 13 residues. The V end lost 7 bases, the J end lost 2 bases, and 11 bases lay between the germline ends.

The chain couples TRBV30 to TRBJ2-2; 8 bases agree with TRBD2. Germline CDR1 reads GTSNPN; CDR2 reads SVGIG (reference sequence). Germline trimming cut 8 bases from V and 5 bases from J; bases unmatched to any gene: 4. The CDR3 spans 12 residues. The CDR3 is CALSGATGELFF. The CDR3 DNA reads as TGTGCCCTTAGCGGGGCTACCGGGGAGCTGTTTTTT. The full variable domain, with the rest looked up from reference TRBV30 and TRBJ2-2, is SQTIHQWPATLVQPVGSPLSLECTVEGTSNPNLYWYRQAAGRGLQLLFYSVGIGQISSEVPQNLSASRPQDRQFILSSKKLLLSDSGFYLCALSGATGELFFGEGSRLTVL.

This clone was seen just once. The rearrangement joins TRBV4-1 to TRBJ1-6; 10 bases line up with TRBD1. This CDR3 comprises 12 residues. J gave up 13 bases and V 4 bases, and 1 base lay outside the gene matches. The germline CDR1 and CDR2 sequences are MGHRA and YSYEKL. The CDR3 sequence is CASSPGQGPLHF. CDR3 nucleotides: TGCGCCAGCAGCCCGGGACAGGGGCCCCTCCACTTT.

The chain carries TRBV20-1 and TRBJ1-1, with 7 bases matching TRBD1. Germline V CDR1 and CDR2: DFQATT, SNEGSKA (reference sequence). V lost 3 bases to trimming and J lost 1 base; unmatched junction nucleotides: 5. The CDR3 runs to 14 residues. The CDR3 sequence is CSASGGGWNTEAFF. The CDR3 DNA is TGCAGTGCTAGTGGAGGGGGCTGGAACACTGAAGCTTTCTTT.

This chain connects TRBV7-9 to TRBJ1-2; D not certain. Trimming removed 4 bases at V and 8 bases at J, with 11 bases between. The CDR3 has 12 amino acids. CDR1 and CDR2 (germline): SEHNR, FQNEAQ (reference sequence). CDR3 DNA: TGTGCCAGCAGCTCAGCGGTTAGCGGCTACACCTTC. Amino acid sequence: CASSSAVSGYTF.

This rearrangement joins TRBV3-1 (or the pseudogene TRBV3-2) to TRBJ2-7, with 8 bases lining up with TRBD2. Trimming removed 1 base from V and 6 bases from J; junction bases left unmatched: 8. The CDR3 runs to 15 residues. Germline CDR1 is LGHDT and CDR2 is YNNKEL (reference sequence). CDR3 in amino acids: CASSQAGTSVGEQYF. The CDR3 DNA is TGTGCCAGCAGCCAAGCGGGGACTAGTGTAGGCGAGCAGTACTTC.